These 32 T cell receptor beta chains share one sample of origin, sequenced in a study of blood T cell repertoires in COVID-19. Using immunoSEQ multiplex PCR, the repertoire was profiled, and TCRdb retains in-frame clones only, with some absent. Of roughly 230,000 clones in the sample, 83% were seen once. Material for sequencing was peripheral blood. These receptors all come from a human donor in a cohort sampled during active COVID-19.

The CDR3 reads CASSQELAQNIQYF. CDR3 DNA sequence: TGTGCCAGCAGCCAAGAATTAGCGCAAAACATTCAGTACTTC. This chain links TRBV3-1 (or the pseudogene TRBV3-2) with TRBJ2-4; maybe TRBD2 (5 bases). The germline V and J ends were trimmed by 0 bases and 5 bases, with 8 bases remaining between them. Per the germline V gene, CDR1 is LGHDT and CDR2 is YNNKEL (reference sequence). The CDR3 extends over 14 amino acids.

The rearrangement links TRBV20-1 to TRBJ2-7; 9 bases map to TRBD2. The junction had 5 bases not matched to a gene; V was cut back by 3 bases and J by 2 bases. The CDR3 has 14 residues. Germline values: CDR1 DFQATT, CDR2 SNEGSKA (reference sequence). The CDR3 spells CSASVLAGPYEQYF. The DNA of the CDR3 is TGCAGTGCTAGTGTCCTAGCGGGGCCCTACGAGCAGTACTTC.

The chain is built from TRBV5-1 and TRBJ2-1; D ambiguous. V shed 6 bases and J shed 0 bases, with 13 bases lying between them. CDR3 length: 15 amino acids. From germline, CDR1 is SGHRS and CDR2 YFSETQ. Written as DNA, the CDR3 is TGCGCCAGCAAGATCGACACCAGCTCCTACAATGAGCAGTTCTTC. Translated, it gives CASKIDTSSYNEQFF.

The CDR3 spells CSASPAGTQYF. CDR3 sequence (DNA): TGCAGTGCTAGCCCCGCGGGTACGCAGTATTTT. This chain joins TRBV20-1 and TRBJ2-3, with a possible D match to TRBD2 (5 bases). Germline V gene sequence: CDR1 DFQATT, CDR2 SNEGSKA (reference sequence). V lost 3 bases and J lost 8, with 9 bases in between. The CDR3 is 11 residues long.

CDR3 sequence reads: CASSALAGDIDEQFF. The CDR3 nucleotides are TGCGCCAGCAGCGCACTAGCGGGAGATATTGATGAGCAGTTCTTC. The rearrangement joins TRBV5-1 to TRBJ2-1; TRBD2 aligns across 11 bases. J lost 8 bases, V lost 4 bases, and 8 bases had no gene match. The V gene's germline CDR1 is SGHRS and CDR2 YFSETQ. The CDR3 runs to 15 residues.

DNA for the CDR3: TGCGCCAGCAGTGAGTCAAGACTAGCGGGACTTTTCTCCTACAATGAGCAGTTCTTC. It specifies CASSESRLAGLFSYNEQFF. The J gene is TRBJ2-1, the V gene TRBV10-1, with 11 positions matching TRBD2. V gave up 0 bases and J gave up 0 bases; unmatched junction bases: 7. Germline CDR1 is WNHNN and CDR2 is SYGVQD (reference sequence). The CDR3 has 19 residues.

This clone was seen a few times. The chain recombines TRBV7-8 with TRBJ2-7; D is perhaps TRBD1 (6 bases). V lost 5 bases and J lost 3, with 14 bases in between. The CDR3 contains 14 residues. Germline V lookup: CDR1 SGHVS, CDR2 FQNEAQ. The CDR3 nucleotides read TGTGCCAGCAGCCGAGCACAGGGTTACTACGAGCAGTACTTC. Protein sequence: CASSRAQGYYEQYF.

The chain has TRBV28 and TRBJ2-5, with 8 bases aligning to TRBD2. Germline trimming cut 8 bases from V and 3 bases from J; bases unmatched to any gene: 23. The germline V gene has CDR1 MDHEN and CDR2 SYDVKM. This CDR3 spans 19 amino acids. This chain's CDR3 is CASPPPISPSGSKEETQYF. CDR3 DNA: TGTGCCAGCCCTCCGCCCATCAGCCCCAGCGGGAGTAAAGAAGAGACCCAGTACTTC.

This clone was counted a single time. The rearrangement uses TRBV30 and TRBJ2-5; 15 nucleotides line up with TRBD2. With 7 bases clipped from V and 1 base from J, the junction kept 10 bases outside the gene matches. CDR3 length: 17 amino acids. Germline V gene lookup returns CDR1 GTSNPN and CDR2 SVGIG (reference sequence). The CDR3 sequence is CAFVKGLAGGLQETQYF. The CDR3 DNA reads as TGTGCCTTCGTAAAGGGACTAGCGGGGGGCCTCCAAGAGACCCAGTACTTC.

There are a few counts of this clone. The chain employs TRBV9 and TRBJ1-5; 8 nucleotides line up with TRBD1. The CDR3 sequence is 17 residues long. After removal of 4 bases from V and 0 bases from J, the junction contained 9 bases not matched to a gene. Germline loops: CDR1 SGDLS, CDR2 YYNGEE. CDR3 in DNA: TGTGCCAGCAGCCCCGGGACAGGACTTTATAGCAATCAGCCCCAGCATTTT. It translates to CASSPGTGLYSNQPQHF.

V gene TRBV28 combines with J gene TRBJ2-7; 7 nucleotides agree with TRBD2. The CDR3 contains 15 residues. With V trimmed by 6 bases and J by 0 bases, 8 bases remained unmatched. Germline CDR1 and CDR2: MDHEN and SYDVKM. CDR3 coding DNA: TGTGCCAGCAGCCGAGGACTAGGGAGCTCCTACGAGCAGTACTTC. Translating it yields CASSRGLGSSYEQYF.

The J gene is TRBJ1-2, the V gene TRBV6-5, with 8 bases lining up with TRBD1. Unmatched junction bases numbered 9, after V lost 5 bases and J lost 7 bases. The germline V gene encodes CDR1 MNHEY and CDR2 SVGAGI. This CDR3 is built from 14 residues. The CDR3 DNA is TGTGCCAGCAGTATCAGGGGGCCCGTCGTTGGCTACACCTTC. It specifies CASSIRGPVVGYTF.

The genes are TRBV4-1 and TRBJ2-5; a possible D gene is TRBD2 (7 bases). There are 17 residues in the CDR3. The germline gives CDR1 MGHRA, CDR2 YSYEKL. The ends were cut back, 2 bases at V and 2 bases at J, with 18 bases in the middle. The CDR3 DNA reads TGCGCCAGCAGCCAAACGGGGGGCCCTGGGGTTCAAGAGACCCAGTACTTC. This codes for CASSQTGGPGVQETQYF.

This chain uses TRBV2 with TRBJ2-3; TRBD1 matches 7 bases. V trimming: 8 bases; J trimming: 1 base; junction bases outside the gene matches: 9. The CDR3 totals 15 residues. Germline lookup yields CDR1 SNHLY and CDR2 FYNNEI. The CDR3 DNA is TGTGCCAGCGTCGAGGACAGGCTAGGCACAGATACGCAGTATTTT. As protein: CASVEDRLGTDTQYF.

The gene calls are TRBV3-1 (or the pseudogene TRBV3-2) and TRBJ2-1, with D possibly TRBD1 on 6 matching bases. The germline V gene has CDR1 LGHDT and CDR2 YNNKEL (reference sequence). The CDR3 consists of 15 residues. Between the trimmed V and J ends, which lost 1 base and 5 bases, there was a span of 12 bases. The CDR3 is CASSQGGQVHNEQFF. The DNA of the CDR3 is TGTGCCAGCAGCCAAGGGGGGCAGGTACACAATGAGCAGTTCTTC.

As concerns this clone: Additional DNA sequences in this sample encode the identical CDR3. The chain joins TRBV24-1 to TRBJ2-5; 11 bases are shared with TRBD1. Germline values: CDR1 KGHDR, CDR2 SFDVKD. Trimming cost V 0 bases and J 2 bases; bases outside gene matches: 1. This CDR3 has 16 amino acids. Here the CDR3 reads CATSDLGTGGQETQYF. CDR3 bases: TGTGCCACCAGTGATTTGGGGACAGGGGGGCAAGAGACCCAGTACTTC.

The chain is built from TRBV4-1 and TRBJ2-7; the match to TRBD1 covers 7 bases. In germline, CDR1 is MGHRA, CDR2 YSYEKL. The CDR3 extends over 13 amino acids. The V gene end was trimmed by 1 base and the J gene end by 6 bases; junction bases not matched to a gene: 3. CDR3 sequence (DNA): TGCGCCAGCAGCCAAGTAGCAGGGGGCGAGCAGTACTTC. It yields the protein CASSQVAGGEQYF.

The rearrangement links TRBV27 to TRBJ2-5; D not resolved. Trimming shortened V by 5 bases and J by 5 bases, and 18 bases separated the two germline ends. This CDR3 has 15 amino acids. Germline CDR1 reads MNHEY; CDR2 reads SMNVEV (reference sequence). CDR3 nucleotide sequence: TGTGCCAGCAGTCCCCTCACCGCATCGGAGGAGACCCAGTACTTC. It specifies CASSPLTASEETQYF.

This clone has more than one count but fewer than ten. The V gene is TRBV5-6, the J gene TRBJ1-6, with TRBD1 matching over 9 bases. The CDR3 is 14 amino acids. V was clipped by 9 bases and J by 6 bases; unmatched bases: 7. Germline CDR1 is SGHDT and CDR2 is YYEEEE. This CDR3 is CATQQGALNSPLHF. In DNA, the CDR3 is TGTGCCACACAACAGGGGGCGCTTAATTCACCCCTCCACTTT.

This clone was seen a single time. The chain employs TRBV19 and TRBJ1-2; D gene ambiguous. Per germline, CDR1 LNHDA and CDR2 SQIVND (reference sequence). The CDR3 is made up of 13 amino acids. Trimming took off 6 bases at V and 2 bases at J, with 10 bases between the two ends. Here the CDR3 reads CASRRDQNYGYTF. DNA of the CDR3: TGTGCCAGTAGGAGGGATCAAAACTATGGCTACACCTTC.

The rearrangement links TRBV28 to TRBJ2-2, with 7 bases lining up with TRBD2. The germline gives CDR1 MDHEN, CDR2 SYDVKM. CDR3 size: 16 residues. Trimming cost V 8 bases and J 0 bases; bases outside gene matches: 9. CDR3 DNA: TGTGCCAGCCTCCCGGTCGGACTAGCGAACACCGGGGAGCTGTTTTTT. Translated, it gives CASLPVGLANTGELFF.

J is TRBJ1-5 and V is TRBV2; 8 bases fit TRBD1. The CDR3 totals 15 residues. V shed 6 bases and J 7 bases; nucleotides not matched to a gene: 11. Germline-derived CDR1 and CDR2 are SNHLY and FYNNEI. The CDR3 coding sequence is TGTGCCAGCAGGAGGACAGGGTCTTCGAGACAGCCCCAGCATTTT. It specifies CASRRTGSSRQPQHF. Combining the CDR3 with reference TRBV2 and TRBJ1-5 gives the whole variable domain EPEVTQTPSHQVTQMGQEVILRCVPISNHLYFYWYRQILGQKVEFLVSFYNNEISEKSEIFDDQFSVERPDGSNFTLKIRSTKLEDSAMYFCASRRTGSSRQPQHFGDGTRLSIL.

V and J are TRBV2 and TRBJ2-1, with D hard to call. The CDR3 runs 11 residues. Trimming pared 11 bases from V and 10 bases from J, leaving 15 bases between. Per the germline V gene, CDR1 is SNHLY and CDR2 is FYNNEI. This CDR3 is CAGSVSREQFF. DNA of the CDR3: TGTGCCGGTAGTGTGAGCCGGGAGCAGTTCTTC.

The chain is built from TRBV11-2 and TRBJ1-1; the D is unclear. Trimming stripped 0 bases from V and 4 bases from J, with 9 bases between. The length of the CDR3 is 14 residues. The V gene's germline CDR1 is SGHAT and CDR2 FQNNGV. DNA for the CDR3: TGTGCCAGCAGCTTAGATTGGGTAGCCACTGAAGCTTTCTTT. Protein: CASSLDWVATEAFF. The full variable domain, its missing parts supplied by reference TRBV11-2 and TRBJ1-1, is EAGVAQSPRYKIIEKRQSVAFWCNPISGHATLYWYQQILGQGPKLLIQFQNNGVVDDSQLPKDRFSAERLKGVDSTLKIQPAKLEDSAVYLCASSLDWVATEAFFGQGTRLTVV.

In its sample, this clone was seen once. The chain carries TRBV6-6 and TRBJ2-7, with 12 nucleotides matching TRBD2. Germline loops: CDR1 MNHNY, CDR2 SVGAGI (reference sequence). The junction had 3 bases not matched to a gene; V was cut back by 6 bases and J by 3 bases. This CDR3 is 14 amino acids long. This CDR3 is CASSWTSGNYEQYF. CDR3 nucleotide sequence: TGTGCCAGCAGCTGGACTAGCGGGAACTACGAGCAGTACTTC.

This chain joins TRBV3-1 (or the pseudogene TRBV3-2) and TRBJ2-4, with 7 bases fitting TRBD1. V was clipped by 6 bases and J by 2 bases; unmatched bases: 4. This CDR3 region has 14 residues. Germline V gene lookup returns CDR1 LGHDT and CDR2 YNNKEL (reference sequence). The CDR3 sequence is CASSTGDPKNIQYF. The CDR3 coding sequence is TGTGCCAGCAGTACAGGGGATCCCAAAAACATTCAGTACTTC.

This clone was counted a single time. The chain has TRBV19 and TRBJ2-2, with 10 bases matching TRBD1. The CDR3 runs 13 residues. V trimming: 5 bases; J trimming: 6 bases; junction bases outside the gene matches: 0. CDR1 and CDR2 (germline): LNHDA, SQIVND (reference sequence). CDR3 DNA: TGTGCCAGTAGTGGACAGGGGGCCGGGGAGCTGTTTTTT. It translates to CASSGQGAGELFF.

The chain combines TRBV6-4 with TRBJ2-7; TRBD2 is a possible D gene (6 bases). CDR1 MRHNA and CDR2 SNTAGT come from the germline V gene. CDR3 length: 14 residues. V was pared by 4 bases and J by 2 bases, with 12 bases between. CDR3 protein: CASSVEGGPYEQYF. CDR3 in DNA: TGTGCCAGCAGTGTCGAGGGAGGCCCCTACGAGCAGTACTTC.

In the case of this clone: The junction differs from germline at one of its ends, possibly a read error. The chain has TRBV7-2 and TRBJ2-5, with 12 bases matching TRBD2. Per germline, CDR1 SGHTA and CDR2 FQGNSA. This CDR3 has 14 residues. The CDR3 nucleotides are TGTGCCAGCAGCCTAGCGGGAGGGCCGGAGACCCAGTACTTC. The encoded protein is CASSLAGGPETQYF.

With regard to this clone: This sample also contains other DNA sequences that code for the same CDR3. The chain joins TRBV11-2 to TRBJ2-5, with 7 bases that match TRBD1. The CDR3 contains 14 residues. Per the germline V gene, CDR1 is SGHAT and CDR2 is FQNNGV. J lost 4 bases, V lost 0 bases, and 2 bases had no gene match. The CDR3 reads CASSLDPGGETQYF. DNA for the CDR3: TGTGCCAGCAGCTTAGATCCAGGGGGAGAGACCCAGTACTTC.

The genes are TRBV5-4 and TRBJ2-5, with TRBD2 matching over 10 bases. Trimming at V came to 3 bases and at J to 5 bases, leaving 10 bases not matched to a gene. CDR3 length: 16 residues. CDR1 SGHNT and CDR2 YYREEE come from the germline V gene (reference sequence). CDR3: CASSSRTSGRGETQYF. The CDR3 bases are TGTGCCAGCAGCTCAAGGACTAGCGGTAGGGGGGAGACCCAGTACTTC.

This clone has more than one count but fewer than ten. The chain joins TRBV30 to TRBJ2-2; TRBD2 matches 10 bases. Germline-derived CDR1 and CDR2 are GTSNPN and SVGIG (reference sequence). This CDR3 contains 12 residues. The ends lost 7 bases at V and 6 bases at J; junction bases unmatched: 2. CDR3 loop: CALTSGSGELFF. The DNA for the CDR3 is TGTGCCTTGACTAGCGGGTCCGGGGAGCTGTTTTTT.